The present T cell receptor beta chain was sequenced within a study of CD8 T cells in ankylosing spondylitis. Points from the study as a whole: It was reported that disease-linked clones were significantly enriched in matched ankylosing spondylitis synovial fluid. Previously reported in reactive arthritis synovial fluid and blood were some of the motif variants. Made up of under ten highly homologous variants, a TCR beta motif appeared characteristic of ankylosing spondylitis blood. Within peripheral blood, clones linked to disease were CD8+ and relatively rare.

The CDR3 extends over 14 amino acids. Per germline, CDR1 SGHTA and CDR2 FQGNSA. The junction had 5 bases not matched to a gene; V was cut back by 6 bases and J by 2 bases. With regard to this clonotype: What it binds is not known.

Preparation of TCR beta libraries was done by quantitative 5'-RACE with molecular barcodes. MiXCR, run by TCRdb on the 5' RACE reads, gives a single entry per CDR3 protein. The sample has about 440,000 distinct CDR3 sequences, 17% seen once. The sample comprised blood, either unsorted or a sorted T cell fraction (not recorded which). This chain connects TRBV7-2 to TRBJ1-2, with 8 nucleotides matching TRBD1. The source of this sequence is a male donor with ankylosing spondylitis. In nucleotides, the CDR3 is TGTGCCAGCAGTCCTCACAGGGGGAACTATGGCTACACCTTC. Its translation: CASSPHRGNYGYTF.